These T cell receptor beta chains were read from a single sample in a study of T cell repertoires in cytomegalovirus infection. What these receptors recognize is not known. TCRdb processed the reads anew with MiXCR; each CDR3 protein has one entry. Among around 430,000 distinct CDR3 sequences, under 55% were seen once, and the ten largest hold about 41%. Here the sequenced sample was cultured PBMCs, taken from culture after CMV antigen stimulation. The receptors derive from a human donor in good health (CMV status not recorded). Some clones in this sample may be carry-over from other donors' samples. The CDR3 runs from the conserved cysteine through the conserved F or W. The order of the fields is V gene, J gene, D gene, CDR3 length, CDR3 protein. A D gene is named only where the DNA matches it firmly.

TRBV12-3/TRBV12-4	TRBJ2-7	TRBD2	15	CASSLVLAGTYEQYF
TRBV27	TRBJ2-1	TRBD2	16	CASSLASGNPYNEQFF
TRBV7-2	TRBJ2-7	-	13	CASSLRGQNEQYF
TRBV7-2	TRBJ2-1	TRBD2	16	CASSPLVSSGTREQFF
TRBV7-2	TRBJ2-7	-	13	CASSLASMWEQYF
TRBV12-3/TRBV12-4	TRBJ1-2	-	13	CASGPGRDYGYTF
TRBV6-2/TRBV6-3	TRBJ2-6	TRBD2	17	CASSSAGGPAGANVLTF
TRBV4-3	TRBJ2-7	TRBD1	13	CASSQETGWEQYF
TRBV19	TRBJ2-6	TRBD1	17	CASAKTGGGPGANVLTF
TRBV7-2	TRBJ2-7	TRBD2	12	CASSGGGREQYF
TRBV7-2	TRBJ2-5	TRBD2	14	CASSWPSGKETQYF
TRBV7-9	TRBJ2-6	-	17	CASSLVAGNSGANVLTF
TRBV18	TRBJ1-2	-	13	CASSPPGDYGYTF
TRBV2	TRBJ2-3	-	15	CASTVGRGPGDTQYF
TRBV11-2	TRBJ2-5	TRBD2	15	CASSHRLAGVETQYF
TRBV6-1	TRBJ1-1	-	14	CASSESSRGTEAFF
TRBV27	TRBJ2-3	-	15	CASSPPDSFADTQYF